Listed here are 30 T cell receptor beta chains from one sample, sequenced in a study of blood T cell repertoires in COVID-19. Using immunoSEQ multiplex PCR, the repertoire was profiled, and TCRdb retains in-frame clones only, with some absent. The sample consists of 200,000 or so clones, approximately 84% of them appearing once. Sequencing used peripheral blood. Receptors originate from a human donor with acute or convalescent COVID-19. The donor label of this sample is uncertain.

The chain joins TRBV2 to TRBJ1-6, with 8 bases matching TRBD1. CDR1 SNHLY and CDR2 FYNNEI come from the germline V gene. Trimming cost V 7 bases and J 5 bases; bases outside gene matches: 7. This CDR3 contains 15 residues. The CDR3 sequence: CASIKDRADNSPLHF. In nucleotides, the CDR3 is TGTGCCAGCATTAAGGACAGGGCGGATAATTCACCCCTCCACTTT.

This rearrangement joins TRBV2 to TRBJ2-7; 9 nucleotides align to TRBD1. The CDR3 sequence is 16 residues long. Germline V gene data show CDR1 as SNHLY and CDR2 as FYNNEI. The V and J ends lost 5 bases and 5 bases, in that order; junction bases with no gene match: 13. The CDR3 reads CASSRLTGTGINEQYF. CDR3 nucleotides: TGTGCCAGCAGTCGACTAACCGGGACAGGGATCAACGAGCAGTACTTC. The variable domain in full, with the rest retrieved from reference TRBV2 and TRBJ2-7, is EPEVTQTPSHQVTQMGQEVILRCVPISNHLYFYWYRQILGQKVEFLVSFYNNEISEKSEIFDDQFSVERPDGSNFTLKIRSTKLEDSAMYFCASSRLTGTGINEQYFGPGTRLTVT.

This chain uses TRBV6-5 with TRBJ1-1; D may be TRBD1 (5 bases). This CDR3 spans 16 amino acids. Per germline, CDR1 MNHEY and CDR2 SVGAGI. Between the trimmed V and J ends, which lost 4 bases and 0 bases, there was a span of 15 bases. The CDR3 nucleotides read TGTGCCAGCAGTTCAAGGGCAGGGAGGATGAACACTGAAGCTTTCTTT. Translated, it gives CASSSRAGRMNTEAFF.

J is TRBJ2-5 and V is TRBV4-1; 10 bases are shared with TRBD1. The CDR3 consists of 14 residues. Germline V CDR1 and CDR2: MGHRA, YSYEKL. V dropped 3 bases and J dropped 5; count of bases not matched to a gene: 3. CDR3 nucleotide sequence: TGCGCCAGCAGCCAGGGACAGGGGAGGGAGACCCAGTACTTC. This gives the protein CASSQGQGRETQYF.

The chain recombines TRBV10-3 with TRBJ1-2, with 8 bases aligning to TRBD1. The CDR3 contains 12 residues. The V gene's germline CDR1 is ENHRY and CDR2 SYGVKD. V was pared by 6 bases and J by 8 bases, with 5 bases of the junction left unmatched. CDR3 residues: CAIRDRVGGYTF. The DNA for the CDR3 is TGTGCCATCAGGGACAGGGTCGGGGGCTACACCTTC.

The chain carries TRBV7-9 and TRBJ1-2; 9 bases align to TRBD1. CDR1 and CDR2 (germline): SEHNR, FQNEAQ (reference sequence). J was trimmed by 6 bases and V by 5 bases; bases with no gene match: 7. The CDR3 covers 14 residues. The DNA for the CDR3 is TGTGCCAGCAGCCCCAGGACAGGGGTTAATGGCTACACCTTC. This codes for CASSPRTGVNGYTF.

With respect to this clone: This specimen includes other DNA sequences encoding the same CDR3. This sequence joins TRBV18 and TRBJ1-1, with 10 bases matching TRBD1. V shed 3 bases, J shed 5 bases, and the junction held 0 bases outside the gene matches. Germline CDR1 and CDR2: KGHSH and LQKENI. This CDR3 comprises 13 residues. The CDR3 spells CASSPGQGTEAFF. The CDR3 nucleotides read TGTGCCAGCTCACCGGGACAGGGGACTGAAGCTTTCTTT. Full variable domain (rest looked up from reference TRBV18 and TRBJ1-1): NAGVMQNPRHLVRRRGQEARLRCSPMKGHSHVYWYRQLPEEGLKFMVYLQKENIIDESGMPKERFSAEFPKEGPSILRIQQVVRGDSAAYFCASSPGQGTEAFFGQGTRLTVV.

This clone has just a few counts. V usage is TRBV4-3 and J usage is TRBJ2-2; D might be TRBD2 (5 bases). V lost 2 bases, J lost 2 bases, and 15 bases lay in between. Germline V gene sequence: CDR1 LGHNA, CDR2 YSLEER. CDR3 length: 17 amino acids. The CDR3 DNA reads TGCGCCAGCAGCCAATTAAGGGCGCGGGCCAACACCGGGGAGCTGTTTTTT. Residues: CASSQLRARANTGELFF.

The chain recombines TRBV19 with TRBJ2-7, with D unclear. Germline assignment: CDR1 LNHDA and CDR2 SQIVND (reference sequence). V dropped 6 bases and J dropped 1 base, with 16 bases sitting between them. CDR3 length equals 15 residues. CDR3 loop: CASSLEPRSSYEQYF. For the CDR3, the DNA is TGTGCCAGTAGCCTCGAGCCTAGAAGTTCCTACGAGCAGTACTTC.

V is TRBV14 and J is TRBJ1-4; D is uncertain. The CDR3 has 15 residues. V lost 1 base, J lost 4 bases, and 10 bases lay in between. CDR1 is SGHDN and CDR2 is FVKESK in the germline V gene. The CDR3 region has the DNA TGTGCCAGCAGCCAAGTTGGGCTCGATAATGAAAAACTGTTTTTT. Encoded protein: CASSQVGLDNEKLFF.

In this sample, this clone turned up a few times. CDR3 DNA sequence: TGTGCCTGGAGTGTCGCGGGGGGGAGCACTGAAGCTTTCTTT. Translated: CAWSVAGGSTEAFF. The chain combines TRBV30 with TRBJ1-1, with D possibly matching TRBD1 (5 bases). There are 14 residues in the CDR3. Deletions cut 0 bases from V and 4 bases from J, with 12 bases between. Germline V gene lookup returns CDR1 GTSNPN and CDR2 SVGIG (reference sequence).

The V call is TRBV9, the J call TRBJ1-1; TRBD1 might be the D (5 bases). CDR1 is SGDLS, CDR2 YYNGEE, per germline. There are 15 residues in the CDR3. Deletions cut 4 bases from V and 4 bases from J, with 17 bases between. The CDR3 spells CASSLSGGESTEAFF. In DNA, the CDR3 is TGTGCCAGCAGCCTCAGTGGAGGGGAGAGCACTGAAGCTTTCTTT.

The chain joins TRBV5-6 to TRBJ2-2, with TRBD2 as a possible D gene (6 bases). Per germline, CDR1 SGHDT and CDR2 YYEEEE. CDR3 length: 15 amino acids. The V end was cut by 6 bases, the J end by 0 bases, with 12 bases between. The CDR3 nucleotides are TGTGCCAGCACCGCGGGGACCCCGAACACCGGGGAGCTGTTTTTT. As protein: CASTAGTPNTGELFF.

The V and J genes are TRBV6-5 and TRBJ1-1, with D unclear. Trimming took 7 bases from V and 4 from J, leaving 19 bases between them. This CDR3 spans 15 amino acids. Germline CDR1 MNHEY, CDR2 SVGAGI. In DNA form, the CDR3 reads TGTGCCAGCAACCGACTCAGTGGCGGTGGCACTGAAGCTTTCTTT. Its protein product is CASNRLSGGGTEAFF.

This chain joins TRBV15 and TRBJ2-3; 7 bases line up with TRBD2. From germline, CDR1 is LNHNV and CDR2 YYDKDF (reference sequence). The CDR3 is made up of 14 amino acids. V gave up 3 bases and J gave up 4 bases; unmatched junction bases: 4. CDR3 sequence: CATSSGRAADTQYF. CDR3 nucleotides: TGTGCCACCAGCAGTGGGAGGGCCGCAGATACGCAGTATTTT.

The V and J genes are TRBV12-3 or TRBV12-4 and TRBJ2-7, with TRBD1 matching 7 bases. This CDR3 contains 13 residues. Unmatched junction bases numbered 10, after V lost 8 bases and J lost 6 bases. The CDR3 DNA follows: TGTGCCAGCGGGAAAACAGGGGCAGCCGAGCAGTACTTC. Translation gives CASGKTGAAEQYF.

The chain carries TRBV6-6 and TRBJ1-5, with 11 bases that match TRBD1. V gave up 8 bases and J gave up 4 bases; unmatched junction bases: 7. Germline V gives CDR1 MNHNY, CDR2 SVGAGI (reference sequence). This CDR3 comprises 15 residues. CDR3 nucleotide sequence: TGTGCCAGCCGAGGACAGGGGGCGGGAAATCAGCCCCAGCATTTT. Encoded protein: CASRGQGAGNQPQHF.

This chain joins TRBV6-5 and TRBJ2-1, with 7 nucleotides matching TRBD2. The germline V gene encodes CDR1 MNHEY and CDR2 SVGAGI. Germline trimming cut 5 bases from V and 8 bases from J; bases unmatched to any gene: 6. CDR3 length equals 13 residues. The DNA for the CDR3 is TGTGCCAGCAGTCGGGACTATAGGTATGAGCAGTTCTTC. Protein product: CASSRDYRYEQFF.

The genes are TRBV19 and TRBJ2-4, with D tentatively TRBD1 (6 bases). The CDR3 sequence is 13 residues long. Germline values: CDR1 LNHDA, CDR2 SQIVND (reference sequence). V was pared by 5 bases and J by 4 bases, with 9 bases between. CDR3 nucleotide sequence: TGTGCCAGTAGTGTCGACAGGAAAAACATTCAGTACTTC. This translates into CASSVDRKNIQYF.

The chain joins TRBV2 to TRBJ1-5; TRBD1 agrees at 9 bases. From germline, CDR1 is SNHLY and CDR2 FYNNEI. CDR3 length: 14 amino acids. J was trimmed by 6 bases and V by 4 bases; bases with no gene match: 4. The CDR3 spells CASSGTGVPQPQHF. The CDR3 DNA reads TGTGCCAGCAGTGGGACAGGGGTTCCTCAGCCCCAGCATTTT.

The V and J genes are TRBV4-3 and TRBJ2-7, with D tentatively TRBD1 (6 bases). Germline assignment: CDR1 LGHNA and CDR2 YSLEER. V lost 0 bases, J lost 0 bases, and 9 bases lay in between. This CDR3 is 15 amino acids long. The CDR3 reads CASSQDRDNSYEQYF. Here the CDR3 DNA reads TGCGCCAGCAGCCAAGATAGGGACAACTCCTACGAGCAGTACTTC.

The chain joins TRBV19 to TRBJ1-1, with TRBD1 matching 8 bases. J lost 1 base, V lost 5 bases, and 12 bases had no gene match. There are 17 residues in the CDR3. Germline CDR1 is LNHDA and CDR2 is SQIVND (reference sequence). CDR3 region: CASSPVLGQGTNTEAFF. CDR3 in DNA: TGTGCCAGTAGTCCAGTACTCGGACAGGGAACGAACACTGAAGCTTTCTTT.

This chain joins TRBV27 and TRBJ1-1; D ambiguous. This CDR3 comprises 16 residues. Trimming left V 5 bases short and J 1 base short, with 17 bases between. CDR1 MNHEY and CDR2 SMNVEV come from the germline V gene (reference sequence). CDR3: CASSPVTGRGNTEAFF. In nucleotides, the CDR3 is TGTGCCAGCAGTCCCGTGACTGGGAGAGGGAACACTGAAGCTTTCTTT.

The chain recombines TRBV15 with TRBJ1-2; D not resolved. CDR3 length: 15 residues. CDR1 and CDR2 (germline): LNHNV, YYDKDF (reference sequence). Trimming cost V 0 bases and J 2 bases, with 10 bases left between them. For the CDR3, the DNA is TGTGCCACCAGCAGAGATCACGCAGAAAACTATGGCTACACCTTC. It is translated as CATSRDHAENYGYTF. The variable domain in full, completed from reference TRBV15 and TRBJ1-2, reads DAMVIQNPRYQVTQFGKPVTLSCSQTLNHNVMYWYQQKSSQAPKLLFHYYDKDFNNEADTPDNFQSRRPNTSFCFLDIRSPGLGDTAMYLCATSRDHAENYGYTFGSGTRLTVV.

This clone was counted once. The chain is built from TRBV2 and TRBJ1-5, with D perhaps TRBD1 (5 bases). The germline V gene has CDR1 SNHLY and CDR2 FYNNEI. CDR3 length equals 12 residues. V was trimmed by 4 bases and J by 7 bases, leaving 8 bases between them. The CDR3 DNA follows: TGTGCCAGCAGTGGTTCAGGGCAGCCCCAGCATTTT. Its protein is CASSGSGQPQHF.

In this sample, this clone turned up once. The rearrangement uses TRBV4-2 and TRBJ2-1, with 9 bases aligning to TRBD2. The CDR3 covers 16 residues. Germline lookup yields CDR1 LGHNA and CDR2 YNFKEQ. Trimming took 0 bases from V and 3 from J; bases not matched to a gene: 3. Here the CDR3 reads CASSQEASGVYNEQFF. CDR3 coding DNA: TGTGCCAGCAGCCAAGAGGCTAGCGGGGTCTACAATGAGCAGTTCTTC.

This clone was detected only a few times. The V gene is TRBV27, the J gene TRBJ2-3; possibly TRBD2 for D (5 bases). There are 15 residues in the CDR3. V dropped 5 bases and J dropped 6 bases, with 18 bases sitting between them. Germline CDR1 reads MNHEY; CDR2 reads SMNVEV (reference sequence). The chain's CDR3 is CASSDLGLARDTQYF. In DNA form, the CDR3 reads TGTGCCAGCAGTGACCTAGGACTGGCACGTGATACGCAGTATTTT.

The chain links TRBV5-1 to TRBJ2-7, with 12 bases fitting TRBD2. There are 15 residues in the CDR3. The germline CDR1 and CDR2 sequences are SGHRS and YFSETQ. V shed 6 bases, J shed 6 bases, and the junction held 10 bases outside the gene matches. The chain's CDR3 is CASTPGLAGYLEQYF. The CDR3 bases are TGCGCCAGCACCCCTGGACTAGCGGGATACCTCGAGCAGTACTTC.

The chain is built from TRBV14 and TRBJ2-1; 7 bases agree with TRBD2. The germline V gene encodes CDR1 SGHDN and CDR2 FVKESK. This CDR3 has 11 residues. With 3 bases clipped from V and 11 bases from J, the junction kept 1 base outside the gene matches. DNA for the CDR3: TGTGCCAGCAGCCAGACTAGCCAGCAGTTCTTC. This encodes CASSQTSQQFF. Looking up the rest from reference TRBV14 and TRBJ2-1 gives the full variable domain: EAGVTQFPSHSVIEKGQTVTLRCDPISGHDNLYWYRRVMGKEIKFLLHFVKESKQDESGMPNNRFLAERTGGTYSTLKVQPAELEDSGVYFCASSQTSQQFFGPGTRLTVL.

The V gene is TRBV11-2, the J gene TRBJ1-3; the match to TRBD1 covers 7 bases. The CDR3 sequence is 19 residues long. V lost 0 bases to trimming and J lost 4 bases; unmatched junction nucleotides: 15. Germline values: CDR1 SGHAT, CDR2 FQNNGV. CDR3 nucleotides: TGTGCCAGCAGCTTAGATAGACGACAGGGAACTTCTTCCGGAAACACCATATATTTT. Translated: CASSLDRRQGTSSGNTIYF. Based on the CDR3 plus reference TRBV11-2 and TRBJ1-3, the full variable domain is EAGVAQSPRYKIIEKRQSVAFWCNPISGHATLYWYQQILGQGPKLLIQFQNNGVVDDSQLPKDRFSAERLKGVDSTLKIQPAKLEDSAVYLCASSLDRRQGTSSGNTIYFGEGSWLTVV.